This is a list of T cell receptor beta chains from one sample in a study of glioma-infiltrating T cells after dendritic cell vaccination. Profiled with immunoSEQ multiplex PCR; TCRdb holds only in-frame clones, not every one. This sample yields about 32,000 clones, of which around nine tenths are seen a single time; 2.2% belongs to the top ten. The input for sequencing was blood, taken before dendritic cell vaccination. The receptors derive from a human donor with glioblastoma. Both conserved end residues are trimmed from each CDR3. Each record gives: V gene, CDR3 protein.

V: TRBV15; CDR3: ATSISYEQY
V: TRBV5-4; CDR3: ASSPGVFYEQY
V: TRBV6-6; CDR3: ASRQGDYGYT
V: TRBV11-2; CDR3: ASSLPGGPQETQY
V: TRBV5-1; CDR3: ASSPEFGVYGYT
V: TRBV20-1; CDR3: SAGGGNGYT
V: TRBV19; CDR3: ASSSLRGRTNYGYT
V: TRBV6-6; CDR3: ASRSRNYGYT
V: TRBV13; CDR3: ASSSGTANVGDGYT
V: TRBV2; CDR3: AMKQDGYEQY
V: TRBV27; CDR3: ARLPRRTQY
V: TRBV7-2; CDR3: ASSLAVTTRAGGEKLF
V: TRBV10-1; CDR3: ASPETPTGGRTGELF
V: TRBV7-5; CDR3: ARSPGSETQY
V: TRBV2; CDR3: ASIDSGFGRRSGNTIY
V: TRBV19; CDR3: ASSIETGAYNSPLH
V: TRBV5-4; CDR3: ASSLGAQEGETQY